Presented here are 13 T cell receptor beta chains from one specimen sequenced in a study of T cells in Graves' hyperthyroidism and ophthalmopathy. Amplified TCR beta CDR3 regions derived from RNA transcripts. Using the HTBI primer set, a first-round RT-PCR was run on the TCR CDR3. TCRdb re-called the multiplex PCR reads through MiXCR, storing one row per CDR3 protein. The sample lists 350,000 to 450,000 distinct CDR3 sequences; around 15% were seen once. Sequencing was done on a sample of blood. Source of these receptors: a man aged 50 to 59 with Graves' ophthalmopathy.

This clonotype was seen more than once but under ten times. The rearrangement uses TRBV4-2 and TRBJ2-1; 11 bases map to TRBD1. In germline, CDR1 is LGHNA, CDR2 YNFKEQ. The CDR3 length is 16 residues. The trim removed 0 bases at V and 8 bases at J, leaving 6 bases unmatched. The CDR3 DNA sequence: TGTGCCAGCAGCCAAGATTCGGGACAGGGGGGCCATGAGCAGTTCTTC. This gives the protein CASSQDSGQGGHEQFF.

This clonotype was counted many times. The chain links TRBV3-1 to TRBJ2-2; 12 bases match TRBD2. The CDR3 length is 15 residues. V was clipped by 7 bases and J by 0 bases; unmatched bases: 0. Per the germline V gene, CDR1 is LGHDT and CDR2 is YNNKEL (reference sequence). In DNA form, the CDR3 reads TGTGCCAGCACTAGCGGGAGGGCGAACACCGGGGAGCTGTTTTTT. Translated: CASTSGRANTGELFF.

The chain uses TRBV5-1 and TRBJ2-7, with 10 positions matching TRBD2. Per germline, CDR1 SGHRS and CDR2 YFSETQ. With 4 bases clipped from V and 3 bases from J, the junction kept 10 bases outside the gene matches. CDR3 length: 16 residues. CDR3: CASSPGLATPFYEQYF. CDR3 DNA: TGCGCCAGCAGCCCGGGACTAGCGACTCCCTTCTACGAGCAGTACTTC. The variable domain in full, with the rest retrieved from reference TRBV5-1 and TRBJ2-7, is KAGVTQTPRYLIKTRGQQVTLSCSPISGHRSVSWYQQTPGQGLQFLFEYFSETQRNKGNFPGRFSGRQFSNSRSEMNVSTLELGDSALYLCASSPGLATPFYEQYFGPGTRLTVT.

In this sample, this clonotype turned up many times. The chain couples TRBV5-5 to TRBJ2-1; 13 positions match TRBD2. V trimming: 4 bases; J trimming: 5 bases; junction bases outside the gene matches: 12. Germline V gene lookup returns CDR1 SGHKS and CDR2 YYEKEE (reference sequence). This CDR3 spans 18 amino acids. The CDR3 protein is CASSGGLAGNLRNNEQFF. The DNA for the CDR3 is TGTGCCAGCAGCGGGGGACTAGCGGGGAATCTCCGCAACAATGAGCAGTTCTTC.

This clonotype was counted ten times or more. The chain uses TRBV18 and TRBJ2-7; 9 bases are shared with TRBD2. Germline V gives CDR1 KGHSH, CDR2 LQKENI. This CDR3 has 16 amino acids. V lost 3 bases, J lost 5 bases, and 11 bases stayed unmatched. DNA for the CDR3: TGTGCCAGCTCACCTCCTAGCGGGACAACACTTCACGAGCAGTACTTC. This encodes CASSPPSGTTLHEQYF.

This clonotype was counted many times. The chain joins TRBV7-9 to TRBJ1-5; the D gene is possibly TRBD1 (5 bases). Trimming shortened V by 1 base and J by 8 bases, and 15 bases separated the two germline ends. This CDR3 is 15 amino acids long. CDR1 is SEHNR, CDR2 FQNEAQ, per germline (reference sequence). DNA of the CDR3: TGTGCCAGCAGCTTAGGCGGGACGGTCCCCGAGCCCCAGCATTTT. Its protein product is CASSLGGTVPEPQHF.

The sample holds a few counts of this clonotype. The chain recombines TRBV3-1 with TRBJ2-3; TRBD2 aligns across 10 bases. In germline, CDR1 is LGHDT, CDR2 YNNKEL (reference sequence). The CDR3 has 17 residues. V was pared by 1 base and J by 2 bases, with 6 bases of the junction left unmatched. The CDR3 region is CASSQVGLAGATDTQYF. CDR3 nucleotides: TGTGCCAGCAGCCAAGTCGGGCTAGCGGGAGCCACAGATACGCAGTATTTT.

This clonotype came up many times. The genes are TRBV20-1 and TRBJ2-2; a possible D gene is TRBD1 (6 bases). The CDR3 contains 14 residues. Germline CDR1 and CDR2: DFQATT and SNEGSKA (reference sequence). Trimming removed 6 bases at V and 1 base at J, with 12 bases between. The CDR3 is CSARGSGNTGELFF. The CDR3 DNA sequence: TGCAGTGCCAGGGGAAGCGGGAACACCGGGGAGCTGTTTTTT.

Regarding this clonotype: This may come from a read error, since a much larger clone is one base off. This rearrangement joins TRBV5-1 to TRBJ1-1, with D uncertain. The CDR3 spans 15 residues. CDR1 SGHRS and CDR2 YFSETQ come from the germline V gene. CDR3 DNA: TGCGTCAGCAGCTTGGAAGGGCAGTTGAACACTGAAGCTTTCTTT. It encodes CVSSLEGQLNTEAFF.

In its sample, this clonotype was seen many times. Here the CDR3 reads CAWGLLAGVGEQYF. In nucleotides, the CDR3 is TGTGCCTGGGGACTGCTAGCGGGAGTGGGCGAGCAGTACTTC. The rearrangement uses TRBV30 and TRBJ2-7; 10 nucleotides align to TRBD2. V was clipped by 5 bases and J by 6 bases; unmatched bases: 10. Germline V gene data show CDR1 as GTSNPN and CDR2 as SVGIG (reference sequence). The CDR3 covers 14 residues.

This chain connects TRBV7-8 to TRBJ1-6; 8 bases are shared with TRBD1. The CDR3 consists of 14 residues. V trimming: 5 bases; J trimming: 7 bases; junction bases outside the gene matches: 4. CDR1 is SGHVS, CDR2 FQNEAQ, per germline. The CDR3 reads CASSRQGYNSPLHF. The CDR3 DNA is TGTGCCAGCAGCAGACAGGGGTACAATTCACCCCTCCACTTT.

This clonotype was found many times. This chain joins TRBV5-1 and TRBJ2-3; D possibly matches TRBD1 or TRBD2 (5 bases each). Per germline, CDR1 SGHRS and CDR2 YFSETQ. There are 18 residues in the CDR3. V was pared by 1 base and J by 3 bases, with 21 bases between. CDR3 coding DNA: TGCGCCAGCAGCTTGTTTTTTTCGGGACCGGTAGCAACAGATACGCAGTATTTT. Its translation: CASSLFFSGPVATDTQYF.

This clonotype was detected a few times. This chain connects TRBV15 to TRBJ2-2; D possibly corresponds to TRBD2 (6 bases). The CDR3 loop spans 16 amino acids. Trimming shortened V by 6 bases and J by 0 bases, and 14 bases separated the two germline ends. The germline CDR1 and CDR2 sequences are LNHNV and YYDKDF (reference sequence). CDR3 sequence: CATRGSLATNTGELFF. The CDR3, as DNA: TGTGCCACCAGAGGAAGTCTAGCGACGAACACCGGGGAGCTGTTTTTT.